What follows are 7 T cell receptor beta chains derived from one specimen sequenced in a study of neurological immune-mediated disorders. TCRdb re-analysed the 5' RACE reads in MiXCR, keeping a single row per CDR3 protein. The sample carries about 95,000 distinct CDR3 sequences, roughly 4% recorded once. The sequenced sample was PBMCs. These receptors originate from a woman younger than 35 with multiple sclerosis.

This clonotype showed up many times. This chain joins TRBV20-1 and TRBJ1-2; possible D gene TRBD1, 6 bases. Germline V lookup: CDR1 DFQATT, CDR2 SNEGSKA (reference sequence). This CDR3 comprises 14 residues. V lost 0 bases, J lost 6 bases, and 14 bases lay in between. DNA of the CDR3: TGCAGTGCTAGAGATGTGCCAGGGGTTGATGGCTACACCTTC. Translated, it gives CSARDVPGVDGYTF.

This clonotype was counted ten times or more. The chain employs TRBV4-3 and TRBJ2-5; 11 bases match TRBD2. Germline values: CDR1 LGHNA, CDR2 YSLEER. J lost 3 bases, V lost 4 bases, and 10 bases had no gene match. This CDR3 is 17 amino acids long. CDR3 DNA: TGCGCCAGCAGCCGTAATATGGGGACTAGCGGAAAAGAGACCCAGTACTTC. Encoded protein: CASSRNMGTSGKETQYF.

This clonotype was recorded many times. The chain carries TRBV7-9 and TRBJ1-5, with D unclear. The CDR3 runs to 12 residues. V shed 1 base and J shed 6 bases, with 4 bases lying between them. In germline, CDR1 is SEHNR, CDR2 FQNEAQ (reference sequence). The CDR3 DNA reads as TGTGCCAGCAGCTTAGGTGCTCAGCCCCAGCATTTT. Translating it yields CASSLGAQPQHF.

At least ten counts were recorded for this clonotype. This chain links TRBV20-1 with TRBJ2-3, with a weak D call TRBD1 (6 bases). V was trimmed by 0 bases and J by 4 bases, leaving 11 bases between them. The CDR3 extends over 14 amino acids. Germline CDR1 is DFQATT and CDR2 is SNEGSKA (reference sequence). The CDR3 here is CSARDIGGADTQYF. Here the CDR3 DNA reads TGCAGTGCTAGAGATATTGGGGGCGCAGATACGCAGTATTTT.

This clonotype was detected many times. The CDR3 protein is CASSFGRAGNIQYF. Here the CDR3 DNA reads TGTGCCAGCAGTTTTGGGAGAGCGGGAAACATTCAGTACTTC. The chain employs TRBV25-1 and TRBJ2-4; D might be TRBD2 (6 bases). The CDR3 runs 14 residues. V dropped 5 bases and J dropped 6 bases, with 14 bases sitting between them. Per germline, CDR1 MGHDK and CDR2 SYGVNS.

This clonotype was counted ten times or more. The chain links TRBV5-1 to TRBJ2-1, with 7 bases aligning to TRBD2. Germline V gene lookup returns CDR1 SGHRS and CDR2 YFSETQ. The CDR3 runs to 13 residues. V shed 5 bases, J shed 5 bases, and the junction held 4 bases outside the gene matches. For the CDR3, the DNA is TGCGCCAGCAGACTAGCGACGAACAATGAGCAGTTCTTC. Protein product: CASRLATNNEQFF.

Ten or more counts support this clonotype. The chain links TRBV4-2 to TRBJ1-1; no firm D call. The V gene's germline CDR1 is LGHNA and CDR2 YNFKEQ. Trimming removed 0 bases from V and 4 bases from J, with 15 bases in between. The CDR3 covers 16 residues. CDR3 in amino acids: CASSQEGSRTLTEAFF. The DNA for the CDR3 is TGTGCCAGCAGCCAAGAGGGCAGCCGAACCCTCACTGAAGCTTTCTTT.